A selection of T cell receptor beta chains follows, all from one sample in a study of naive and memory T cell subsets. MiXCR was run by TCRdb on the UMI-ligation and nested PCR reads, yielding one entry per CDR3 protein. The sample yields 130,000 to 150,000 distinct CDR3 sequences, about 15% seen once. What was sequenced was naive CD4+ T cells from blood. These receptors were collected from a human donor in good health. Each CDR3 is given with its conserved first and last residue. A D gene is named only where the DNA matches it firmly. Not every row has a clone size; where given, it reads once, few, many or a size class.

d_call: TRBD2; clone_size: .; j_call: TRBJ2-1; v_call: TRBV20-1; cdr3_nt: TGCAGTGCTGTAGCGGGAGGGGGTTTGCATGAGCAGTTCTTC; cdr3_aa: CSAVAGGGLHEQFF
d_call: TRBD1; clone_size: few; j_call: TRBJ2-7; v_call: TRBV18; cdr3_nt: TGTGCCAGCTCACCCCCCGGACAGGGGGTATACGAGCAGTACTTC; cdr3_aa: CASSPPGQGVYEQYF
d_call: .; clone_size: few; j_call: TRBJ1-5; v_call: TRBV18; cdr3_nt: TGTGCCAGCTCACCACAACAGGGAGTCCAACCCCAGCATTTT; cdr3_aa: CASSPQQGVQPQHF
d_call: .; clone_size: many; j_call: TRBJ1-1; v_call: TRBV6-5; cdr3_nt: TGTGCCAGCAGTTACGGTCACAACACTGAAGCTTTCTTT; cdr3_aa: CASSYGHNTEAFF
d_call: .; clone_size: few; j_call: TRBJ2-1; v_call: TRBV5-1; cdr3_nt: TGCGCCAGCAGCTCGCCTCCTGGCAATGAGCAGTTCTTC; cdr3_aa: CASSSPPGNEQFF
d_call: .; clone_size: .; j_call: TRBJ1-2; v_call: TRBV5-1; cdr3_nt: TGCGCCAGCAGCCCGGAGGTACACTATGGCTACACCTTC; cdr3_aa: CASSPEVHYGYTF
d_call: .; clone_size: .; j_call: TRBJ1-1; v_call: TRBV12-3/TRBV12-4; cdr3_nt: TGTGCCGCGAGAACTCGGGATAACACTGAAGCTTTCTTT; cdr3_aa: CAARTRDNTEAFF
d_call: .; clone_size: .; j_call: TRBJ1-2; v_call: TRBV5-1; cdr3_nt: TGCGCCAGCAGCTTGGCAGGGGACTATGGCTACACCTTC; cdr3_aa: CASSLAGDYGYTF
d_call: .; clone_size: few; j_call: TRBJ2-7; v_call: TRBV12-3/TRBV12-4; cdr3_nt: TGTGCCAGCAGGTTTTCGGGATCTACCTACGAGCAGTACTTC; cdr3_aa: CASRFSGSTYEQYF
d_call: TRBD1; clone_size: .; j_call: TRBJ2-5; v_call: TRBV2; cdr3_nt: TGTGCCAGCAGTGAAGAGGGGACAGACAGGGGAGAGACCCAGTACTTC; cdr3_aa: CASSEEGTDRGETQYF
d_call: .; clone_size: .; j_call: TRBJ2-5; v_call: TRBV5-1; cdr3_nt: TGCGCCAGCAGCAGCCTTGCTAGCTTGGGTCAAGAGACCCAGTACTTC; cdr3_aa: CASSSLASLGQETQYF
d_call: .; clone_size: few; j_call: TRBJ1-2; v_call: TRBV28; cdr3_nt: TGTGCCAGCAGTTTCCGGGACACCTATGGCTACACCTTC; cdr3_aa: CASSFRDTYGYTF
d_call: TRBD1; clone_size: few; j_call: TRBJ1-4; v_call: TRBV7-2; cdr3_nt: TGTGCCAGCAGCTCACGACAGGGGACTAATGAAAAACTGTTTTTT; cdr3_aa: CASSSRQGTNEKLFF
d_call: TRBD1; clone_size: few; j_call: TRBJ2-2; v_call: TRBV3-1; cdr3_nt: TGTGCCAGCAGCCAAGTCACAGGGGCCGGCGGGGAGCTGTTTTTT; cdr3_aa: CASSQVTGAGGELFF
d_call: TRBD1; clone_size: few; j_call: TRBJ1-3; v_call: TRBV28; cdr3_nt: TGTGCCAGCAGCGGGACAGGGAACACCATATATTTT; cdr3_aa: CASSGTGNTIYF
d_call: .; clone_size: .; j_call: TRBJ2-6; v_call: TRBV7-2; cdr3_nt: TGTGCCAGCAGCTCGCTCCGGACAGCTGGGGCCAACGTCCTGACTTTC; cdr3_aa: CASSSLRTAGANVLTF
d_call: .; clone_size: .; j_call: TRBJ2-3; v_call: TRBV5-1; cdr3_nt: TGCGCCAGCAGCGCGGCCGTCAGGGGAATCACAGATACGCAGTATTTT; cdr3_aa: CASSAAVRGITDTQYF
d_call: .; clone_size: many; j_call: TRBJ2-1; v_call: TRBV20-1; cdr3_nt: TGCAGTGCTAGAGATTTTCGGGAGTCATACGGTGAGCAGTTCTTC; cdr3_aa: CSARDFRESYGEQFF
d_call: .; clone_size: once; j_call: TRBJ1-4; v_call: TRBV28; cdr3_nt: TGTGCCAGCCGCGGGGCGGTTAATGAAAAACTGTTTTTT; cdr3_aa: CASRGAVNEKLFF
d_call: .; clone_size: .; j_call: TRBJ2-1; v_call: TRBV15; cdr3_nt: TGTGCCACCAGCCTCACGATAGCGGCCAATGAGCAGTTCTTC; cdr3_aa: CATSLTIAANEQFF
d_call: .; clone_size: few; j_call: TRBJ2-2; v_call: TRBV2; cdr3_nt: TGTGCCAGCAGTGAATGGGGGGCGGCGACCGGGGAGCTGTTTTTT; cdr3_aa: CASSEWGAATGELFF
d_call: .; clone_size: few; j_call: TRBJ1-6; v_call: TRBV7-6; cdr3_nt: TGTGCCAGCAGCTTAATAGGGGGAGATTCACCCCTCCACTTT; cdr3_aa: CASSLIGGDSPLHF
d_call: .; clone_size: .; j_call: TRBJ2-3; v_call: TRBV27; cdr3_nt: TGTGCCAGCAGTTTGCGCGACACCACAGATACGCAGTATTTT; cdr3_aa: CASSLRDTTDTQYF
d_call: TRBD1; clone_size: .; j_call: TRBJ1-4; v_call: TRBV3-1; cdr3_nt: TGTGCCAGCAGCGCTCGGGACAGGGGATTTGAAAAACTGTTTTTT; cdr3_aa: CASSARDRGFEKLFF
d_call: .; clone_size: few; j_call: TRBJ2-1; v_call: TRBV19; cdr3_nt: TGTGCCAGTAGTCCCCGGGGGAGCAGCTCCTACAATGAGCAGTTCTTC; cdr3_aa: CASSPRGSSSYNEQFF
d_call: .; clone_size: .; j_call: TRBJ2-1; v_call: TRBV6-5; cdr3_nt: TGTGCCAGCAGTTACTCGAAAGCTCCCCCAGGCAATGAGCAGTTCTTC; cdr3_aa: CASSYSKAPPGNEQFF
d_call: TRBD1; clone_size: .; j_call: TRBJ1-5; v_call: TRBV20-1; cdr3_nt: TGCAGTGCTCCCGGGACAGGGGACTTCAGCAATCAGCCCCAGCATTTT; cdr3_aa: CSAPGTGDFSNQPQHF
d_call: TRBD2; clone_size: few; j_call: TRBJ2-5; v_call: TRBV7-6; cdr3_nt: TGTGCCAGCAGATACCTAGCGGGGGGACAAGAGACCCAGTACTTC; cdr3_aa: CASRYLAGGQETQYF
d_call: TRBD2; clone_size: many; j_call: TRBJ2-3; v_call: TRBV7-9; cdr3_nt: TGTGCCAGCAGCTGGGAAACTAGCGAACTAGATACGCAGTATTTT; cdr3_aa: CASSWETSELDTQYF
d_call: TRBD1; clone_size: few; j_call: TRBJ1-5; v_call: TRBV2; cdr3_nt: TGTGCCAGCAGTTCGACAGGGTCCAATCAGCCCCAGCATTTT; cdr3_aa: CASSSTGSNQPQHF
d_call: TRBD1; clone_size: few; j_call: TRBJ2-7; v_call: TRBV7-9; cdr3_nt: TGTGCCAGCAGCCCGACCAGACAGGGGGGACTCTACGAGCAGTACTTC; cdr3_aa: CASSPTRQGGLYEQYF
d_call: .; clone_size: .; j_call: TRBJ2-5; v_call: TRBV12-3/TRBV12-4; cdr3_nt: TGTGCCAGCAGCCGCCGGTTGACCCAGTACTTC; cdr3_aa: CASSRRLTQYF
d_call: TRBD1; clone_size: .; j_call: TRBJ2-1; v_call: TRBV7-3; cdr3_nt: TGTGCCAGCAGCGTAGGGACAGGTGGGCAGTTCTTC; cdr3_aa: CASSVGTGGQFF